The 3 T cell receptor beta chains presented below share a single source sample, sequenced in a study of T cells in Graves' hyperthyroidism and ophthalmopathy. Amplified TCR beta CDR3 regions came from RNA transcripts. TCR CDR3 regions were first amplified by RT-PCR with HTBI primers. One entry per CDR3 protein, called by TCRdb with MiXCR from the multiplex PCR reads. The sample has 700,000 or so distinct CDR3 sequences; about 15% are singletons. The sequenced sample was blood. Receptor source: a man younger than 35 with Graves' hyperthyroidism.

The chain joins TRBV7-9 to TRBJ2-7; no clear D. V gave up 5 bases and J gave up 5 bases, with 13 bases separating them. This CDR3 comprises 13 residues. The germline gives CDR1 SEHNR, CDR2 FQNEAQ (reference sequence). The CDR3 protein is CASSPSNRNEQYF. The CDR3 DNA sequence: TGTGCCAGCAGCCCTAGTAATCGAAACGAGCAGTACTTC.

The table lists this clonotype with many counts. V gene TRBV12-3 or TRBV12-4 combines with J gene TRBJ2-4, with D possibly matching TRBD2 (6 bases). The V end lost 1 base, the J end lost 0 bases, and 19 bases lay between the germline ends. The CDR3 contains 19 residues. This CDR3 reads CASSLDSGESQLAKNIQYF. CDR3 coding DNA: TGTGCCAGCAGTTTAGACTCGGGGGAGTCACAACTAGCCAAAAACATTCAGTACTTC.

There are many counts of this clonotype. The chain uses TRBV11-2 and TRBJ2-5, with D possibly TRBD1 on 6 matching bases. The CDR3 has 15 amino acids. V shed 4 bases and J shed 3 bases, with 15 bases lying between them. Germline lookup yields CDR1 SGHAT and CDR2 FQNNGV. CDR3 in DNA: TGTGCCAGCAGCTCCTTTGTCAGGGGAAAAGAGACCCAGTACTTC. As protein: CASSSFVRGKETQYF. The variable domain in full, completed from reference TRBV11-2 and TRBJ2-5, reads EAGVAQSPRYKIIEKRQSVAFWCNPISGHATLYWYQQILGQGPKLLIQFQNNGVVDDSQLPKDRFSAERLKGVDSTLKIQPAKLEDSAVYLCASSSFVRGKETQYFGPGTRLLVL.